Listed here is a single T cell receptor beta chain. The CDR3 has 17 amino acids. The germline gives CDR1 SGHTA, CDR2 FQGNSA. These data come from a study of monozygotic twins with inflammatory bowel disease. With the 5' RACE reads reprocessed, TCRdb shows one record per CDR3 protein and no DNA. The listing contains around 450,000 distinct CDR3 sequences. Input material: blood. The sequence was collected from a human donor with ulcerative colitis or Crohn's disease, or a healthy co-twin of an affected twin (not recorded which). The gene calls are TRBV7-2 and TRBJ2-1; absent DNA, TCRdb's TRBD1 call cannot be checked. CDR3 sequence: CASSSLASSRGGDEQFF.